These 9 T cell receptor beta chains were all obtained from the same sample, sequenced in a study of T cells in Graves' hyperthyroidism and ophthalmopathy. RNA transcripts gave rise to amplified TCR beta CDR3 regions. The HTBI primer set drove a first-round RT-PCR of the TCR CDR3. TCRdb re-analysed the multiplex PCR reads in MiXCR, keeping a single row per CDR3 protein. The sample consists of 220,000 or so distinct CDR3 sequences, around 17% of them appearing once. Sequences were obtained from blood. The receptor source for this set is a woman younger than 35 with Graves' ophthalmopathy.

This clonotype was observed at least ten times. V and J are TRBV5-1 and TRBJ2-7; TRBD1 agrees at 9 bases. The CDR3 runs to 15 residues. The V gene end was trimmed by 4 bases and the J gene end by 3 bases; junction bases not matched to a gene: 8. Per the germline V gene, CDR1 is SGHRS and CDR2 is YFSETQ. The CDR3 loop reads CASSASGTGYYEQYF. The CDR3 DNA follows: TGCGCCAGCAGCGCAAGCGGGACAGGGTACTACGAGCAGTACTTC.

The V gene is TRBV19, the J gene TRBJ1-6, with a possible D match to TRBD1 (5 bases). CDR1 LNHDA and CDR2 SQIVND come from the germline V gene (reference sequence). The V and J ends lost 3 bases and 10 bases respectively, with 10 bases between them. The CDR3 runs to 13 residues. CDR3 amino acids: CASSMTDESPLHF. As DNA, the CDR3 is TGTGCCAGTAGTATGACAGATGAATCACCCCTCCACTTT.

The chain combines TRBV27 with TRBJ2-3; D might be TRBD1 (6 bases). Per the germline V gene, CDR1 is MNHEY and CDR2 is SMNVEV (reference sequence). The CDR3 is made up of 14 amino acids. The ends were cut back, 5 bases at V and 2 bases at J, with 11 bases in the middle. This chain's CDR3 is CASSLWDNTDTQYF. CDR3 DNA sequence: TGTGCCAGCAGTCTCTGGGACAACACAGATACGCAGTATTTT.

This clonotype was found many times. V gene TRBV5-6 combines with J gene TRBJ2-5; 8 bases are shared with TRBD1. The CDR3 totals 15 residues. The germline V gene has CDR1 SGHDT and CDR2 YYEEEE. The junction had 1 base not matched to a gene; V was cut back by 0 bases and J by 0 bases. CDR3 coding DNA: TGTGCCAGCAGCTTGGACAGGGGGAACCAAGAGACCCAGTACTTC. Amino acid sequence: CASSLDRGNQETQYF.

This clonotype was detected many times. The rearrangement joins TRBV12-3 or TRBV12-4 to TRBJ2-3; D not certain. Trimming took 3 bases from V and 0 from J, leaving 13 bases between them. This CDR3 is 16 amino acids long. The DNA for the CDR3 is TGTGCCAGCAGTTTCTTGGGCCCCGCTAGCACAGATACGCAGTATTTT. Translating gives CASSFLGPASTDTQYF.

The sample holds many counts of this clonotype. J is TRBJ2-5 and V is TRBV13, with 7 bases lining up with TRBD1. This CDR3 is 14 amino acids long. The V segment lost 5 bases and the J segment 2 bases; nucleotides outside the gene matches: 5. The germline V gene has CDR1 PRHDT and CDR2 FYEKMQ (reference sequence). CDR3 amino acids: CASSPRDRQETQYF. CDR3 bases: TGTGCCAGCAGCCCCCGGGACAGACAAGAGACCCAGTACTTC.

This clonotype was detected ten times or more. The genes are TRBV27 and TRBJ2-6, with TRBD1 matching over 8 bases. Trimming at V came to 6 bases and at J to 2 bases, leaving 6 bases not matched to a gene. The CDR3 sequence is 16 residues long. Looked up from germline, CDR1 is MNHEY and CDR2 is SMNVEV (reference sequence). CDR3 in amino acids: CASRPTTGAGANVLTF. The CDR3 region has the DNA TGTGCCAGCAGACCAACGACAGGGGCTGGGGCCAACGTCCTGACTTTC. Combining the CDR3 with reference TRBV27 and TRBJ2-6 gives the whole variable domain EAQVTQNPRYLITVTGKKLTVTCSQNMNHEYMSWYRQDPGLGLRQIYYSMNVEVTDKGDVPEGYKVSRKEKRNFPLILESPSPNQTSLYFCASRPTTGAGANVLTFGAGSRLTVL.

This clonotype has at least ten counts. The chain couples TRBV10-3 to TRBJ1-2; D is unclear. Germline V gene data show CDR1 as ENHRY and CDR2 as SYGVKD. The CDR3 covers 13 residues. The ends were cut back, 6 bases at V and 0 bases at J, with 8 bases in the middle. CDR3: CAIRRRANYGYTF. CDR3 DNA sequence: TGTGCCATCAGACGGCGGGCTAACTATGGCTACACCTTC.

This clonotype was detected ten times or more. V and J are TRBV12-5 and TRBJ2-1; 14 bases match TRBD2. CDR1 is LGHNT, CDR2 FRNRAP, per germline. V lost 6 bases and J lost 5; bases outside the gene matches: 15. This CDR3 comprises 19 residues. CDR3 region: CASGLPTSGGGGVDNEQFF. In DNA form, the CDR3 reads TGTGCTAGTGGCCTCCCGACTAGCGGGGGGGGAGGGGTAGACAATGAGCAGTTCTTC.